The present T cell receptor (beta chain) was sequenced within a study of cytomegalovirus exposure and HLA in healthy donors. About the study: For the approximately 430 genotyped donors, approximately 83% fell within the Caucasian-associated ancestry cluster.

PCR employed 60 Vbeta and 13 Jbeta primers. The protocol was immunoSEQ multiplex PCR, while the TCRdb copy is restricted to in-frame clones and leaves out a portion. Altogether over 120,000 clones are present, 80% being singletons, with the ten largest covering around 4.1%. Remarks on this clone: Its antigen is unknown.

V was trimmed by 5 bases and J by 4 bases, leaving 11 bases between them. Per germline, CDR1 MNHEY and CDR2 SVGAGI. The CDR3 loop spans 13 amino acids. Study-wide results and caveats: A later analysis appeared to link common viral pathogens to several of the most significant clusters.

The receptor was isolated from a man in his forties in good health and CMV-seronegative. The genes are TRBV6-5 and TRBJ2-5; weak D call: TRBD1 (6 bases). The material sequenced was PBMCs. In nucleotides, the CDR3 is TGTGCCAGCAGTAAAACAGGGAGAGAGACCCAGTACTTC. Translated, it gives CASSKTGRETQYF.